This T cell receptor beta chain was sequenced in a study of blood T cell repertoires in COVID-19. Sequencing was performed with immunoSEQ multiplex PCR; in TCRdb, only in-frame clones are kept and a portion is missing. Of fewer than 200,000 clones listed, about 80% are singletons. Trimming left V 3 bases short and J 5 bases short, with 10 bases between. The CDR3 runs to 14 residues. Germline loops: CDR1 MGHRA, CDR2 YSYEKL. This clone has a single count. The specimen was peripheral blood. The clonotype comes from a man in his 60s with acute or convalescent COVID-19. The V call is TRBV4-1, the J call TRBJ2-2; D possibly corresponds to TRBD1 (5 bases). The CDR3 coding sequence is TGCGCCAGCAGCCACAGGGTGGGGACCGGGGAGCTGTTTTTT. It specifies CASSHRVGTGELFF.